The T cell receptor beta chain under discussion was sequenced for a study of pediatric ulcerative colitis. The study, taken as a whole, reports: Total lymphocyte DNA, not sorted subsets, was the template. A couple of patients had blood samples with substantially reduced template counts.

The repertoire was sequenced with immunoSEQ multiplex PCR; TCRdb's copy has only in-frame clones and lacks some. The sample consists of tens of thousands of clones, 77% of them appearing once. This clone was counted a single time. Its antigen remains unidentified. The V end was cut by 0 bases, the J end by 4 bases, with 14 bases between. There are 16 residues in the CDR3. The germline gives CDR1 SGDLS, CDR2 YYNGEE. The receptor's source is a boy aged 5-17 years with moderate ulcerative colitis. The V gene is TRBV9, the J gene TRBJ2-1; a weak D match, TRBD2 (6 bases). What was sequenced was blood. CDR3 sequence: CASSVDSRGLYNEQFF. In DNA form, the CDR3 reads TGTGCCAGCAGCGTAGACTCTCGCGGACTATACAATGAGCAGTTCTTC.